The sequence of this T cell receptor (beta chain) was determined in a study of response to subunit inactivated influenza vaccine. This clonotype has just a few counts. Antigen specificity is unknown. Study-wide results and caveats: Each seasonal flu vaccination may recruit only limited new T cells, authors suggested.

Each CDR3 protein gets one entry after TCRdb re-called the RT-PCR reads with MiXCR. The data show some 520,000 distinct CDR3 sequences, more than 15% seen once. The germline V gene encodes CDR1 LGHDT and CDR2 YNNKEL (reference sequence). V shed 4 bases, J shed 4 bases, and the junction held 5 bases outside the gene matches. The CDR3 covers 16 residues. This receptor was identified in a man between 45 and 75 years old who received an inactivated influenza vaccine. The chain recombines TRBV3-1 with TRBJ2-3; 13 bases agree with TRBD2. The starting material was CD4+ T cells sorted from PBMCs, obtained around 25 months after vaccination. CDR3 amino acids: CASSLTSGGAADTQYF. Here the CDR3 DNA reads TGTGCCAGCAGCCTAACTAGCGGGGGGGCTGCAGATACGCAGTATTTT.